Each of the 25 T cell receptor beta chains below was sequenced from the same sample in a study of CD8 T cells in ankylosing spondylitis. TCRdb passed the 5' RACE reads through MiXCR, listing each CDR3 protein once. In the table there are 250,000 or so distinct CDR3 sequences, 20% to 30% of which are singletons. The material sequenced was blood, either unsorted or a sorted T cell fraction (not recorded which). The receptors originated from a male donor with ankylosing spondylitis or in good health (not recorded which).

This clonotype was observed a handful of times. V is TRBV20-1 and J is TRBJ2-3; weak D call: TRBD2 (5 bases). The CDR3 runs to 15 residues. Germline assignment: CDR1 DFQATT and CDR2 SNEGSKA (reference sequence). V was shortened by 0 bases and J by 2 bases, with 12 bases between the two germline ends. CDR3 DNA sequence: TGCAGTGCTAGAGATGGACTGACCATCACAGATACGCAGTATTTT. Its protein is CSARDGLTITDTQYF.

J is TRBJ2-1 and V is TRBV12-3 or TRBV12-4, with 10 positions matching TRBD2. The CDR3 has 15 amino acids. V was clipped by 2 bases and J by 10 bases; unmatched bases: 8. This CDR3 reads CASSLSSGGAYEQFF. DNA for the CDR3: TGTGCCAGCAGTTTATCGAGCGGGGGGGCCTACGAGCAGTTCTTC.

CDR3 sequence reads: CSARDRRTGTKRETQYF. In DNA form, the CDR3 reads TGCAGTGCTAGAGATCGGCGAACGGGGACTAAAAGGGAGACCCAGTACTTC. The chain is built from TRBV20-1 and TRBJ2-5; 7 bases line up with TRBD2. V was pared by 0 bases and J by 5 bases, with 15 bases of the junction left unmatched. The germline gives CDR1 DFQATT, CDR2 SNEGSKA (reference sequence). CDR3 size: 17 residues.

The chain is built from TRBV20-1 and TRBJ2-5, with 7 bases matching TRBD2. This CDR3 is 13 amino acids long. CDR1 and CDR2 (germline): DFQATT, SNEGSKA (reference sequence). The V gene end was trimmed by 4 bases and the J gene end by 5 bases; junction bases not matched to a gene: 7. CDR3 amino acids: CSATEPGRETQYF. The CDR3 DNA reads as TGCAGTGCTACCGAGCCCGGGAGGGAGACCCAGTACTTC.

This clonotype was found a few times. The gene calls are TRBV11-2 and TRBJ2-5; the match to TRBD2 covers 10 bases. Germline V gene lookup returns CDR1 SGHAT and CDR2 FQNNGV. The CDR3 length is 16 residues. Germline trimming cut 4 bases from V and 5 bases from J; bases unmatched to any gene: 10. CDR3 in DNA: TGTGCCAGCAGCTATGCATATAGCGGGGGGTGGGAGACCCAGTACTTC. Its protein is CASSYAYSGGWETQYF. Full variable domain (outside the CDR3, taken from reference TRBV11-2 and TRBJ2-5): EAGVAQSPRYKIIEKRQSVAFWCNPISGHATLYWYQQILGQGPKLLIQFQNNGVVDDSQLPKDRFSAERLKGVDSTLKIQPAKLEDSAVYLCASSYAYSGGWETQYFGPGTRLLVL.

This clonotype occurred a few times. The J gene is TRBJ2-2, the V gene TRBV6-1; tentative D call: TRBD1 (6 bases). The germline V gene has CDR1 MNHNS and CDR2 SASEGT. V lost 8 bases, J lost 4 bases, and 14 bases lay in between. The CDR3 covers 14 residues. CDR3 DNA sequence: TGTGCCAGCGGATTGGGGGCGGGCACCGGGGAGCTGTTTTTT. Residues: CASGLGAGTGELFF.

This clonotype has just a few counts. The chain recombines TRBV12-3 or TRBV12-4 with TRBJ2-7; 10 bases are a match to TRBD1. CDR3 length: 15 amino acids. The J segment lost 3 bases and the V segment lost 6 bases, leaving 8 bases of the junction unmatched. For the CDR3, the DNA is TGTGCCAGCAGCCAATTCCGGGACAGGGGCTACGAGCAGTACTTC. Translating it yields CASSQFRDRGYEQYF.

The table lists this clonotype with a few counts. This chain links TRBV10-3 with TRBJ2-5; D unresolved. Trimming took 2 bases from V and 4 from J, leaving 5 bases between them. The CDR3 spans 12 residues. Germline assignment: CDR1 ENHRY and CDR2 SYGVKD. The CDR3 DNA reads as TGTGCCATCAGTGAGGGGGTAGAGACCCAGTACTTC. This codes for CAISEGVETQYF.

V and J are TRBV20-1 and TRBJ2-5; D remains unclear. V lost 2 bases and J lost 4, with 11 bases in between. Germline V gives CDR1 DFQATT, CDR2 SNEGSKA (reference sequence). The length of the CDR3 is 13 residues. For the CDR3, the DNA is TGCAGTGCTAGAATGATAGCCGGAGAGACCCAGTACTTC. It codes for CSARMIAGETQYF.

This clonotype was seen at least ten times. This chain joins TRBV12-3 or TRBV12-4 and TRBJ1-5; 7 bases map to TRBD1. This CDR3 contains 13 residues. V lost 8 bases to trimming and J lost 6 bases; unmatched junction nucleotides: 7. CDR3 sequence: CASGQDATQPQHF. In DNA form, the CDR3 reads TGTGCCAGCGGACAGGATGCCACTCAGCCCCAGCATTTT.

The chain joins TRBV20-1 to TRBJ2-5, with D possibly being TRBD2 (6 bases). The CDR3 is 14 residues long. V lost 2 bases and J 2 bases, leaving 12 bases between the germline ends. Germline values: CDR1 DFQATT, CDR2 SNEGSKA (reference sequence). In DNA form, the CDR3 reads TGCAGTGCTAGAATGCGGGGCCGACAAGAGACCCAGTACTTC. Encoded protein: CSARMRGRQETQYF.

The chain couples TRBV12-3 or TRBV12-4 to TRBJ2-7; 8 positions match TRBD1. The CDR3 extends over 14 amino acids. The V and J ends lost 0 bases and 5 bases, in that order; junction bases with no gene match: 3. The CDR3 reads CASSLAAQGDEQYF. CDR3 DNA sequence: TGTGCCAGCAGTTTAGCGGCACAGGGGGACGAGCAGTACTTC.

This clonotype has a count of ten or more. The chain joins TRBV12-3 or TRBV12-4 to TRBJ2-4; D may be TRBD1 (6 bases). The CDR3 runs 14 residues. Trimming took 6 bases from V and 6 from J, leaving 15 bases between them. This chain's CDR3 is CASRGTGMGNIQYF. Written as DNA, the CDR3 is TGTGCCAGCAGGGGAACAGGGATGGGAAACATTCAGTACTTC.

This clonotype was detected ten times or more. The chain uses TRBV19 and TRBJ2-3, with no clear D. The CDR3 length is 12 residues. V was shortened by 5 bases and J by 7 bases, with 10 bases between the two germline ends. Germline CDR1 is LNHDA and CDR2 is SQIVND (reference sequence). This CDR3 reads CASSFRRNTQYF. For the CDR3, the DNA is TGTGCCAGTAGTTTCCGACGTAATACGCAGTATTTT.

This clonotype was seen more than once but under ten times. The chain uses TRBV29-1 and TRBJ2-6, with TRBD1 matching 7 bases. The CDR3 length is 14 residues. J gave up 2 bases and V 8 bases, and 6 bases lay outside the gene matches. The germline gives CDR1 SQVTM, CDR2 ANQGSEA. The CDR3 is CSRPGGTGANVLTF. The CDR3, as DNA: TGCAGCCGCCCAGGGGGAACTGGGGCCAACGTCCTGACTTTC.

This clonotype was counted a few times. The genes are TRBV20-1 and TRBJ2-2; possibly TRBD2 for D (5 bases). V lost 2 bases, J lost 4 bases, and 8 bases lay in between. Germline V gene sequence: CDR1 DFQATT, CDR2 SNEGSKA (reference sequence). The CDR3 runs 13 residues. The CDR3 protein is CSARTAGTGELFF. Written as DNA, the CDR3 is TGCAGTGCTAGAACGGCGGGCACCGGGGAGCTGTTTTTT.

This clonotype was seen only a few times. The rearrangement uses TRBV29-1 and TRBJ1-2; 10 nucleotides agree with TRBD1. V lost 6 bases to trimming and J lost 7 bases; unmatched junction nucleotides: 11. The CDR3 loop spans 14 amino acids. CDR1 SQVTM and CDR2 ANQGSEA come from the germline V gene. The CDR3 spells CSVTTGQGGSGYTF. The CDR3 nucleotides read TGCAGCGTCACTACCGGACAGGGGGGGTCTGGCTACACCTTC.

This chain uses TRBV12-3 or TRBV12-4 with TRBJ2-3, with D perhaps given as TRBD1 or TRBD2 (6 bases each). The ends were cut back, 7 bases at V and 9 bases at J, with 17 bases in the middle. The CDR3 spans 13 residues. The CDR3 loop reads CASTQLEGGTQYF. As DNA, the CDR3 is TGTGCCAGCACCCAGTTAGAGGGGGGCACGCAGTATTTT.

The chain uses TRBV9 and TRBJ2-1; tentative D call: TRBD1 (6 bases). CDR1 is SGDLS and CDR2 is YYNGEE in the germline V gene. Trimming stripped 0 bases from V and 15 bases from J, with 19 bases between. This CDR3 region has 14 residues. The CDR3 here is CASSVEGENYSPFF. The CDR3, as DNA: TGTGCCAGCAGCGTAGAGGGGGAGAACTATTCACCGTTCTTC.

This clonotype was detected ten times or more. This chain joins TRBV25-1 and TRBJ2-3; 11 nucleotides align to TRBD2. Germline values: CDR1 MGHDK, CDR2 SYGVNS. With 4 bases clipped from V and 2 bases from J, the junction kept 2 bases outside the gene matches. The CDR3 contains 15 residues. CDR3 region: CASSGLAGYTDTQYF. CDR3 nucleotide sequence: TGTGCCAGCAGTGGACTAGCGGGGTACACAGATACGCAGTATTTT.

The chain employs TRBV20-1 and TRBJ2-7; 8 bases map to TRBD2. The J segment lost 3 bases and the V segment lost 6 bases, leaving 7 bases of the junction unmatched. Looked up from germline, CDR1 is DFQATT and CDR2 is SNEGSKA (reference sequence). The CDR3 length is 13 residues. The CDR3: CSAPGGGLYEQYF. The CDR3 bases are TGCAGTGCGCCGGGCGGGGGGCTCTACGAGCAGTACTTC.

This clonotype came up many times. The chain uses TRBV20-1 and TRBJ2-1; D is possibly TRBD1 (5 bases). The V and J ends lost 3 bases and 3 bases respectively, with 9 bases between them. The CDR3 length is 13 residues. The germline CDR1 and CDR2 sequences are DFQATT and SNEGSKA (reference sequence). CDR3 sequence: CSASADSYNEQFF. The CDR3 DNA reads as TGCAGTGCTAGTGCTGACAGCTACAATGAGCAGTTCTTC.

This clonotype was detected ten times or more. The chain couples TRBV12-3 or TRBV12-4 to TRBJ2-7; D remains unclear. With 2 bases removed from V and 4 bases from J, the gap between germline ends came to 15 bases. The CDR3 is made up of 15 amino acids. The CDR3 spells CASSLRYVLGYEQYF. The CDR3 DNA reads TGTGCCAGCAGTTTACGTTATGTCCTGGGATACGAGCAGTACTTC.

This clonotype was seen many times. J is TRBJ2-7 and V is TRBV20-1; TRBD2 agrees at 8 bases. The CDR3 runs 17 residues. CDR1 is DFQATT, CDR2 SNEGSKA, per germline (reference sequence). The V gene end was trimmed by 5 bases and the J gene end by 6 bases; junction bases not matched to a gene: 21. CDR3 sequence (DNA): TGCAGTGCTTGTATGATGGCGGGGGGCCTTCTGAGCGGCGAGCAGTACTTC. Protein product: CSACMMAGGLLSGEQYF.

J is TRBJ2-1 and V is TRBV7-9; D is perhaps TRBD1 (7 bases). This CDR3 contains 14 residues. Germline V CDR1 and CDR2: SEHNR, FQNEAQ (reference sequence). With 1 base removed from V and 8 bases from J, the gap between germline ends came to 12 bases. The CDR3 DNA reads TGTGCCAGCAGCTTAGGGAGGGGGCGGCATGAGCAGTTCTTC. This translates into CASSLGRGRHEQFF.